A selection of T cell receptor beta chains follows, all from one sample in a study of OX40 agonist ivuxolimab in advanced cancers. TCRdb keeps only in-frame clones here, not all; method: immunoSEQ multiplex PCR. Altogether around 20,000 clones are present, almost 85% being singletons, with the ten largest covering approximately 50%. Specimen: CD4+ or CD8+ T cells sorted from blood, collected in a trial of the OX40 agonist ivuxolimab. The receptors shown here come from an adult with an advanced solid tumor such as melanoma, head and neck, liver or kidney cancer. The CDR3 runs from the conserved cysteine through the conserved F or W. D genes are given only for firm matches. Clone size, where shown, is once, few, many, or a class for clones that have expanded.

TRBV9	TRBJ2-1	NA	NA	CASSGDRGGEKEHNEQFF	TGTGCCAGCAGCGGGGACCGGGGCGGGGAAAAAGAACACAATGAGCAGTTCTTC
TRBV9	TRBJ1-1	once	NA	CASSLNPQDGTNTEAFF	TGTGCCAGCAGCCTCAATCCTCAGGACGGGACGAACACTGAAGCTTTCTTT
TRBV6-1	TRBJ2-2	NA	NA	CASSEGPGRWTGELFF	TGTGCCAGCAGTGAGGGTCCGGGAAGGTGGACCGGGGAGCTGTTTTTT
TRBV6-5	TRBJ1-4	NA	TRBD1	CASSYSQGVNNEKLFF	TGTGCCAGCAGTTACTCCCAGGGGGTGAATAATGAAAAACTGTTTTTT
TRBV7-2	TRBJ2-3	many	TRBD2	CASSLVAGGPDTDTQYF	TGTGCCAGCAGCTTAGTGGCGGGGGGGCCTGACACAGATACGCAGTATTTT
TRBV5-1	TRBJ2-1	NA	NA	CASSLDWSSYNEQFF	TGCGCCAGCAGCTTAGACTGGAGCTCCTACAATGAGCAGTTCTTC
TRBV4-1	TRBJ1-2	NA	NA	CASSQRTRDYGYTF	TGCGCCAGCAGCCAGAGGACCAGGGACTATGGCTACACCTTC
TRBV7-9	TRBJ1-3	NA	TRBD1	CASSGIGTGINTIYF	TGTGCCAGCAGCGGTATTGGGACAGGGATAAACACCATATATTTT
TRBV7-9	TRBJ2-7	NA	NA	CASSRGGDEQYF	TGTGCCAGCAGCCGAGGGGGAGACGAGCAGTACTTC
TRBV4-1	TRBJ2-1	NA	NA	CASSQSAGGSSYNEQFF	TGCGCCAGCAGCCAGTCAGCAGGGGGGAGCTCCTACAATGAGCAGTTCTTC
TRBV2	TRBJ1-1	NA	NA	CASSRLEAFF	TGTGCCAGCAGTAGACTGGAAGCTTTCTTT
TRBV10-2	TRBJ2-1	NA	TRBD2	CASSTSVYNEQFF	TGCGCCAGCAGTACTAGCGTCTACAATGAGCAGTTCTTC
TRBV7-3	TRBJ2-3	few	TRBD2	CASSLAGGQLDTQYF	TGTGCCAGCAGCCTAGCGGGGGGGCAGTTAGATACGCAGTATTTT
TRBV28	TRBJ1-1	once	TRBD1	CASRIYRGPGTEAFF	TGTGCCAGCAGAATTTACAGGGGCCCGGGCACTGAAGCTTTCTTT
TRBV2	TRBJ2-3	NA	TRBD2	CARLASGTSSTDTQYF	TGTGCCCGTCTGGCTAGCGGCACCTCTAGCACAGATACGCAGTATTTT
TRBV9	TRBJ1-2	NA	NA	CASSAIRGSGYTF	TGTGCCAGCAGCGCGATCAGAGGTAGTGGCTACACCTTC
TRBV27	TRBJ1-1	once	NA	CASSLIGMNTEAFF	TGTGCCAGCAGTTTAATTGGCATGAACACTGAAGCTTTCTTT
TRBV5-1	TRBJ2-2	NA	NA	CASSLPAEELFF	TGCGCCAGCAGCTTACCAGCAGAGGAGCTGTTTTTT
TRBV12-2	TRBJ2-3	NA	NA	CASRLAQTFPDTQYF	TGTGCAAGTCGCTTAGCGCAGACTTTCCCAGATACGCAGTATTTT
TRBV21-1	TRBJ1-5	NA	NA	CASSGINQPQHF	TGTGCCAGCAGCGGAATCAATCAGCCCCAGCATTTT
TRBV5-6	TRBJ1-3	NA	NA	CASSLGPGNSGNTIYF	TGTGCCAGCAGCCTGGGCCCAGGGAACTCTGGAAACACCATATATTTT
TRBV15	TRBJ2-1	NA	NA	CATSRETAFEQFF	TGTGCCACCAGCAGAGAGACGGCGTTTGAGCAGTTCTTC
TRBV4-1	TRBJ2-6	NA	NA	CASSQERGSGANVLTF	TGCGCCAGCAGCCAAGAAAGGGGCTCTGGGGCCAACGTCCTGACTTTC
TRBV29-1	TRBJ1-4	NA	NA	CSAIQSAKLFF	TGCAGCGCTATCCAGTCAGCGAAACTGTTTTTT
TRBV28	TRBJ1-2	NA	NA	CASSALRDGGPRNGYTF	TGTGCCAGCAGTGCCCTCCGCGACGGGGGACCTCGAAATGGCTACACCTTC
TRBV28	TRBJ2-1	NA	NA	CASSPIGTGVYNEQFF	TGTGCCAGCAGTCCAATCGGGACGGGAGTCTACAATGAGCAGTTCTTC
TRBV28	TRBJ2-7	NA	NA	CASSSRGVWVYEQYF	TGTGCCAGCAGTTCAAGGGGGGTTTGGGTCTACGAGCAGTACTTC
TRBV27	TRBJ2-7	NA	NA	CASSPRGRTYEQYF	TGTGCCAGCAGTCCCAGGGGACGGACATACGAGCAGTACTTC
TRBV28	TRBJ1-1	NA	NA	CATRAGRWNTEAFF	TGTGCCACCAGAGCCGGTAGGTGGAACACTGAAGCTTTCTTT
TRBV9	TRBJ1-5	few	TRBD1	CASSVQGGPQHF	TGTGCCAGCAGCGTTCAGGGGGGGCCCCAGCATTTT
TRBV28	TRBJ1-2	NA	NA	CASSFGDDYGYTF	TGTGCCAGCAGTTTCGGAGATGACTATGGCTACACCTTC
TRBV2	TRBJ2-7	NA	NA	CASNGDESYEQYF	TGTGCCAGCAATGGGGACGAGTCCTACGAGCAGTACTTC
TRBV5-1	TRBJ1-2	NA	NA	CASSSDSYRYGYTF	TGCGCCAGCAGCTCGGACAGTTACCGATATGGCTACACCTTC
TRBV2	TRBJ2-7	NA	NA	CASSGGFGYEQYF	TGTGCCAGCAGTGGTGGGTTCGGGTACGAGCAGTACTTC
TRBV7-9	TRBJ2-3	NA	NA	CASSLIARGTDTQYF	TGTGCCAGCAGCTTAATAGCCAGGGGCACAGATACGCAGTATTTT
TRBV4-1	TRBJ2-5	NA	NA	CASSDLRDGVREQYF	TGCGCCAGCAGTGACCTCCGGGACGGAGTACGTGAGCAGTACTTC
TRBV6-1	TRBJ2-7	NA	TRBD1	CASSHRGTYEQYF	TGTGCCAGCAGCCACAGGGGCACCTACGAGCAGTACTTC